This entry concerns a single T cell receptor beta chain. This sample was included in a study of early stage breast cancer tumors. Study information: ER+/PR+/HER2- status applied to about 80% of the 16 invasive breast tumors.

CDR1 and CDR2 (germline): LNHDA, SQIVND (reference sequence). The CDR3 covers 17 residues. With 5 bases clipped from V and 6 bases from J, the junction kept 14 bases outside the gene matches. This table comes from immunoSEQ multiplex PCR, and its TCRdb copy is limited to in-frame clones, with some not included. The table has about 41,000 clones, around 70% seen once. The receptor was derived from a person aged 45 to 59 with breast cancer. Sequences were obtained from blood. This chain links TRBV19 with TRBJ2-2, with 8 bases identical to TRBD1. CDR3 nucleotides: TGTGCCAGTAGTTTCCTGGACAGGGCGAGGGTAGCCGGGGAGCTGTTTTTT. Protein sequence: CASSFLDRARVAGELFF.